Below are 27 T cell receptor beta chains sequenced from a single sample in a study of shared clonotypes between healthy human individuals. Sequenced by immunoSEQ multiplex PCR; TCRdb stores in-frame clones only, minus some. This table holds about 490,000 clones, approximately 80% found once. The sample taken for sequencing was PBMCs. The receptors were sampled from a woman in her forties in good health. Some clones in this sample may be carry-over from other donors' samples.

The chain carries TRBV7-2 and TRBJ2-5, with 8 positions matching TRBD1. Looked up from germline, CDR1 is SGHTA and CDR2 is FQGNSA. V lost 1 base to trimming and J lost 0 bases; unmatched junction nucleotides: 7. CDR3 length equals 17 residues. CDR3 nucleotides: TGTGCCAGCAGCTTAGGGACAGGGCAGGACTACCAAGAGACCCAGTACTTC. Translating gives CASSLGTGQDYQETQYF.

The chain employs TRBV28 and TRBJ2-7; 8 bases fit TRBD2. Germline CDR1 is MDHEN and CDR2 is SYDVKM. The CDR3 totals 16 residues. The V gene end was trimmed by 2 bases and the J gene end by 6 bases; junction bases not matched to a gene: 12. CDR3 in amino acids: CASSLKVRGAGVEQYF. CDR3 bases: TGTGCCAGCAGTTTAAAGGTTCGTGGAGCGGGAGTCGAGCAGTACTTC.

Remarks on this clone: A much larger clone differs from this one at a single base, so this may be a read error. Additional DNA sequences in this sample encode the identical CDR3. This sequence joins TRBV7-2 and TRBJ2-5; the match to TRBD2 covers 9 bases. Germline lookup yields CDR1 SGHTA and CDR2 FQGNSA. Trimming cost V 3 bases and J 5 bases; bases outside gene matches: 7. CDR3 length: 15 residues. The CDR3: CASSLASGIGETQYF. The CDR3, as DNA: TGTGCCAGCAGCTTGGCTAGCGGGATCGGGGAGACCCAGTACTTC.

This chain uses TRBV7-2 with TRBJ2-3; maybe TRBD2 (5 bases). Germline values: CDR1 SGHTA, CDR2 FQGNSA. This CDR3 has 15 amino acids. V was shortened by 0 bases and J by 0 bases, with 7 bases between the two germline ends. The CDR3 protein is CASSLARGSTDTQYF. The CDR3 DNA reads as TGTGCCAGCAGCTTAGCGCGAGGGAGCACAGATACGCAGTATTTT.

The chain carries TRBV6-1 and TRBJ2-7; D not certain. The CDR3 is 14 amino acids. V dropped 4 bases and J dropped 0 bases, with 10 bases sitting between them. CDR1 and CDR2 (germline): MNHNS, SASEGT. This CDR3 reads CASSVFKSSYEQYF. The CDR3 nucleotides are TGTGCCAGCAGTGTCTTTAAGAGCTCCTACGAGCAGTACTTC.

This clone has ten or more counts. J is TRBJ1-1 and V is TRBV28; no reliable D call. The V end lost 4 bases, the J end lost 1 base, and 10 bases lay between the germline ends. The CDR3 contains 14 residues. The germline V gene encodes CDR1 MDHEN and CDR2 SYDVKM. The CDR3 DNA reads as TGTGCCAGCAGTTCCCTTGTAGGGAACACTGAAGCTTTCTTT. This sequence encodes CASSSLVGNTEAFF.

The chain couples TRBV11-2 to TRBJ1-2; no reliable D call. Per the germline V gene, CDR1 is SGHAT and CDR2 is FQNNGV. The CDR3 has 13 amino acids. Trimming took off 3 bases at V and 4 bases at J, with 9 bases between the two ends. CDR3 residues: CASSFLDVYGYTF. CDR3 bases: TGTGCCAGCAGCTTTCTGGACGTCTATGGCTACACCTTC.

The chain uses TRBV28 and TRBJ2-2, with D possibly TRBD2 on 6 matching bases. Germline V CDR1 and CDR2: MDHEN, SYDVKM. With 7 bases removed from V and 6 bases from J, the gap between germline ends came to 18 bases. CDR3 length equals 15 residues. The CDR3 loop is CASKSGGSVAGELFF. CDR3 nucleotides: TGTGCCAGCAAATCCGGGGGTTCGGTGGCCGGGGAGCTGTTTTTT.

V and J are TRBV4-3 and TRBJ2-2, with D possibly TRBD2 on 5 matching bases. The germline V gene has CDR1 LGHNA and CDR2 YSLEER. The CDR3 has 14 amino acids. The ends were cut back, 0 bases at V and 5 bases at J, with 7 bases in the middle. CDR3 DNA: TGCGCCAGCAGCCAAGATACGGGGACCGGGGAGCTGTTTTTT. Translated, it gives CASSQDTGTGELFF.

The CDR3 sequence is CASRRGRAREQYF. The CDR3, as DNA: TGTGCCAGCAGGCGCGGGAGGGCCCGGGAGCAGTACTTC. The chain is built from TRBV27 and TRBJ2-7, with TRBD2 identical over 9 bases. This CDR3 is 13 amino acids long. The V segment lost 6 bases and the J segment 7 bases; nucleotides outside the gene matches: 7. CDR1 is MNHEY and CDR2 is SMNVEV in the germline V gene (reference sequence).

The chain has TRBV5-8 and TRBJ2-3; D is unresolved. The V gene lost 1 base and the J gene lost 6 bases, with 3 bases spanning the gap. The germline gives CDR1 SGHTS, CDR2 YDEGEE. The CDR3 runs to 11 residues. The CDR3 loop reads CASSLMDTQYF. CDR3 in DNA: TGTGCCAGCAGCTTGATGGATACGCAGTATTTT. The variable domain in full, with the rest retrieved from reference TRBV5-8 and TRBJ2-3, is EAGVTQSPTHLIKTRGQQATLRCSPISGHTSVYWYQQALGLGLQFLLWYDEGEERNRGNFPPRFSGRQFPNYSSELNVNALELEDSALYLCASSLMDTQYFGPGTRLTVL.

V usage is TRBV4-1 and J usage is TRBJ2-1; TRBD2 might be the D (6 bases). Trimming removed 1 base from V and 0 bases from J, with 13 bases in between. Germline V CDR1 and CDR2: MGHRA, YSYEKL. The CDR3 is made up of 17 amino acids. CDR3 nucleotide sequence: TGCGCCAGCAGCCAAGGTTTGCGGGGAGGCTCCTACAATGAGCAGTTCTTC. It codes for CASSQGLRGGSYNEQFF.

The chain combines TRBV7-9 with TRBJ2-7, with unresolved D. Trimming shortened V by 3 bases and J by 6 bases, and 6 bases separated the two germline ends. From germline, CDR1 is SEHNR and CDR2 FQNEAQ (reference sequence). The CDR3 loop spans 11 amino acids. The CDR3 loop reads CASSFGREQYF. For the CDR3, the DNA is TGTGCCAGCAGCTTTGGACGCGAGCAGTACTTC.

The chain couples TRBV30 to TRBJ2-4; D is undetermined. The CDR3 has 10 amino acids. With 5 bases removed from V and 7 bases from J, the gap between germline ends came to 6 bases. The germline CDR1 and CDR2 sequences are GTSNPN and SVGIG (reference sequence). This CDR3 reads CAWGLNIQYF. In DNA form, the CDR3 reads TGTGCCTGGGGTCTTAACATTCAGTACTTC.

The rearrangement links TRBV10-2 to TRBJ1-5, with D unclear. Trimming removed 0 bases at V and 7 bases at J, with 7 bases between. The CDR3 has 13 amino acids. From germline, CDR1 is WSHSY and CDR2 SAAADI. The CDR3 protein is CASSESGFQPQHF. The CDR3 DNA sequence: TGCGCCAGCAGTGAGTCCGGTTTCCAGCCCCAGCATTTT.

This rearrangement joins TRBV2 to TRBJ2-1; 9 bases line up with TRBD2. The CDR3 totals 17 residues. CDR1 is SNHLY, CDR2 FYNNEI, per germline. J gave up 0 bases and V 5 bases, and 8 bases lay outside the gene matches. The DNA for the CDR3 is TGTGCCAGCAGTAGGGAGCGGGAGGTTATCTCCTACAATGAGCAGTTCTTC. Protein: CASSREREVISYNEQFF.

The chain combines TRBV30 with TRBJ2-5; no reliable D call. Germline assignment: CDR1 GTSNPN and CDR2 SVGIG (reference sequence). V was trimmed by 1 base and J by 4 bases, leaving 4 bases between them. The CDR3 spans 11 residues. The CDR3 nucleotides read TGTGCCTGGAGTGAATCAGAGACCCAGTACTTC. It yields the protein CAWSESETQYF.

As concerns this clone: A much larger clone differs from this one at a single base, so this may be a read error. The CDR3 reads CASSQGAGELFF. CDR3 nucleotides: TGTGCCAGCAGTCAGGGGGCCGGGGAGCTGTTTTTT. This chain connects TRBV2 to TRBJ2-2, with TRBD1 matching 7 bases. The CDR3 extends over 12 amino acids. After removal of 5 bases from V and 6 bases from J, the junction contained 0 bases not matched to a gene. Germline CDR1 is SNHLY and CDR2 is FYNNEI.

This clone has a single count. The V call is TRBV4-3, the J call TRBJ2-3, with TRBD2 identical over 14 bases. CDR3 length: 21 amino acids. Germline V CDR1 and CDR2: LGHNA, YSLEER. Losses at the gene ends were 0 bases for V and 4 bases for J; bases not matched to a gene: 15. CDR3 DNA sequence: TGCGCCAGCAGCCAAGATTGGGGGACACCGGGACTAGCGGGAGAACCAGATACGCAGTATTTT. Translated, it gives CASSQDWGTPGLAGEPDTQYF.

J is TRBJ2-1 and V is TRBV2; 8 nucleotides align to TRBD1. Germline CDR1 SNHLY, CDR2 FYNNEI. Unmatched junction bases numbered 15, after V lost 8 bases and J lost 9 bases. The CDR3 totals 15 residues. This CDR3 reads CASAPNRGARAEQFF. The CDR3 bases are TGTGCCAGCGCTCCGAACAGGGGGGCGAGGGCTGAGCAGTTCTTC.

The V call is TRBV11-2, the J call TRBJ2-7; D perhaps matches TRBD1 (6 bases). Between the trimmed V and J ends, which lost 5 bases and 0 bases, there was a span of 17 bases. Germline values: CDR1 SGHAT, CDR2 FQNNGV. This CDR3 has 16 amino acids. The CDR3 DNA reads as TGTGCCAGCAGCCTTAGTTCAGGGGCTACCTCCTACGAGCAGTACTTC. It specifies CASSLSSGATSYEQYF.

The J gene is TRBJ2-7, the V gene TRBV7-2; 7 bases line up with TRBD2. The CDR3 is 16 residues long. V lost 5 bases to trimming and J lost 7 bases; unmatched junction nucleotides: 17. Germline CDR1 reads SGHTA; CDR2 reads FQGNSA. Here the CDR3 DNA reads TGTGCCAGCAGCCTAAGCCCGGGGCGGGAGTCGGGAGAGCAGTACTTC. Translating it yields CASSLSPGRESGEQYF.

This clone was recorded once. Additional DNA sequences in this sample encode the identical CDR3. The gene calls are TRBV2 and TRBJ2-1; TRBD2 is a possible D gene (5 bases). This CDR3 is 15 amino acids long. CDR1 is SNHLY, CDR2 FYNNEI, per germline. Trimming stripped 0 bases from V and 1 base from J, with 7 bases between. CDR3 coding DNA: TGTGCCAGCAGTGAAGCCGGAGGTTCCTACAATGAGCAGTTCTTC. This translates into CASSEAGGSYNEQFF.

The V call is TRBV5-1, the J call TRBJ2-5, with TRBD1 identical over 7 bases. Germline loops: CDR1 SGHRS, CDR2 YFSETQ. With 3 bases clipped from V and 2 bases from J, the junction kept 4 bases outside the gene matches. The CDR3 extends over 14 amino acids. CDR3 region: CASSSGTAQETQYF. The CDR3 DNA reads TGCGCCAGCAGCTCAGGGACAGCACAAGAGACCCAGTACTTC.

DNA for the CDR3: TGTGCCAGTAGTATTGACCGTGGGGGGCTTGGGGATACGCAGTATTTT. Residues: CASSIDRGGLGDTQYF. The V and J genes are TRBV19 and TRBJ2-3; D may match TRBD1 or TRBD2 (6 bases each). The CDR3 runs to 16 residues. Trimming removed 3 bases from V and 6 bases from J, with 19 bases in between. Germline V gene data show CDR1 as LNHDA and CDR2 as SQIVND (reference sequence).

V gene TRBV5-1 combines with J gene TRBJ1-1; the D gene is possibly TRBD1 (6 bases). Germline V gives CDR1 SGHRS, CDR2 YFSETQ. The CDR3 has 14 residues. The V end lost 4 bases, the J end lost 4 bases, and 14 bases lay between the germline ends. The CDR3 region has the DNA TGCGCCAGCAGCGTCCAGGGGTTGGGCACTGAAGCTTTCTTT. Protein product: CASSVQGLGTEAFF.

The V and J genes are TRBV10-3 and TRBJ2-7; TRBD1 is a possible D gene (6 bases). CDR1 ENHRY and CDR2 SYGVKD come from the germline V gene. The V end was cut by 7 bases, the J end by 3 bases, with 16 bases between. This CDR3 region has 14 residues. CDR3 nucleotide sequence: TGTGCCATCATGGGCCGGGACACCAACTACGAGCAGTACTTC. Encoded protein: CAIMGRDTNYEQYF.